Below are 27 T cell receptor beta chains sequenced from a single sample in a study of T cells in Graves' hyperthyroidism and ophthalmopathy. Amplified TCR beta CDR3 regions derived from RNA transcripts. With the HTBI primer set, the TCR CDR3 went through a first round of RT-PCR. Via MiXCR, TCRdb re-called the multiplex PCR reads, giving one row per CDR3 protein. The sample has roughly 260,000 distinct CDR3 sequences, roughly 14% seen once. The sample taken for sequencing was blood. All receptors derive from a woman between 40 and 55 years old with Graves' hyperthyroidism that later progressed to Graves' ophthalmopathy.

In this sample, this clonotype turned up many times. Compared with germline, one end of the junction differs, possibly owing to a read error. The chain employs TRBV15 and TRBJ1-1; no clear D. The CDR3 runs 13 residues. CDR1 and CDR2 from the germline V gene are LNHNV and YYDKDF (reference sequence). In DNA form, the CDR3 reads TGTGCCACCAGCAGTTTTCGGAACACTGAAACTTTCTTT. Translating it yields CATSSFRNTETFF.

This clonotype was seen repeatedly, ten times or more. This rearrangement joins TRBV6-2 or TRBV6-3 to TRBJ1-2; D gene ambiguous. V was shortened by 0 bases and J by 1 base, with 3 bases between the two germline ends. Germline CDR1 is MNHEY and CDR2 is SVGEGT. The CDR3 totals 13 residues. The CDR3 protein is CASSYSGNYGYTF. The CDR3 nucleotides read TGTGCCAGCAGTTACTCGGGTAACTATGGCTACACCTTC.

Ten or more counts support this clonotype. This chain connects TRBV10-3 to TRBJ2-7, with TRBD2 as a possible D gene (5 bases). V was shortened by 2 bases and J by 4 bases, with 18 bases between the two germline ends. The CDR3 is 16 residues long. The germline V gene encodes CDR1 ENHRY and CDR2 SYGVKD. Here the CDR3 reads CAISERDKGSSYEQYF. CDR3 nucleotides: TGTGCCATCAGTGAGAGGGATAAAGGGAGTTCGTACGAGCAGTACTTC.

This clonotype was counted many times. This chain links TRBV11-2 with TRBJ2-7; 9 bases match TRBD2. The J segment lost 3 bases and the V segment lost 5 bases, leaving 23 bases of the junction unmatched. CDR3 length: 20 residues. Germline values: CDR1 SGHAT, CDR2 FQNNGV. The CDR3 region is CASSPAIHGLAGPSRYEQYF. In DNA, the CDR3 is TGTGCCAGCAGCCCCGCTATCCATGGGCTAGCGGGACCTTCCCGCTACGAGCAGTACTTC.

There are many counts of this clonotype. This chain uses TRBV28 with TRBJ1-6; 8 bases line up with TRBD1. V lost 7 bases, J lost 10 bases, and 12 bases stayed unmatched. This CDR3 has 15 residues. Germline V CDR1 and CDR2: MDHEN, SYDVKM. The CDR3 protein is CASTLIGQGGSPLHF. CDR3 DNA: TGTGCCAGCACTCTGATCGGACAGGGCGGCTCACCCCTCCACTTT. The full variable domain, rest sourced from reference TRBV28 and TRBJ1-6, is DVKVTQSSRYLVKRTGEKVFLECVQDMDHENMFWYRQDPGLGLRLIYFSYDVKMKEKGDIPEGYSVSREKKERFSLILESASTNQTSMYLCASTLIGQGGSPLHFGNGTRLTVT.

The chain links TRBV9 to TRBJ2-1; the match to TRBD2 covers 7 bases. The V gene end was trimmed by 4 bases and the J gene end by 6 bases; junction bases not matched to a gene: 13. Germline V lookup: CDR1 SGDLS, CDR2 YYNGEE. The CDR3 consists of 16 residues. For the CDR3, the DNA is TGTGCCAGCAGCCCGTTCTGGGCGGGAGTAACCAATGAGCAGTTCTTC. Protein: CASSPFWAGVTNEQFF.

Many counts were recorded for this clonotype. The chain joins TRBV20-1 to TRBJ2-3, with a weak D call TRBD1 (7 bases). The CDR3 loop spans 14 amino acids. Trimming left V 1 base short and J 9 bases short, with 17 bases between. CDR1 and CDR2 (germline): DFQATT, SNEGSKA (reference sequence). CDR3 loop: CSARAGGGLGTQYF. The CDR3 nucleotides read TGCAGTGCTAGAGCAGGGGGAGGCCTTGGGACGCAGTATTTT.

This clonotype was counted ten times or more. The chain combines TRBV6-2 or TRBV6-3 with TRBJ1-2; D remains ambiguous. V lost 2 bases to trimming and J lost 3 bases, with 7 bases between them. The germline V gene has CDR1 MNHEY and CDR2 SVGEGT. The length of the CDR3 is 13 residues. This chain's CDR3 is CASSYNTDYGYTF. The CDR3 DNA sequence: TGTGCCAGCAGTTACAACACTGACTATGGCTACACCTTC.

This clonotype was detected ten times or more. The rearrangement joins TRBV19 to TRBJ1-6; tentatively, D is TRBD1 (6 bases). Trimming removed 10 bases from V and 7 bases from J, with 17 bases in between. Germline-derived CDR1 and CDR2 are LNHDA and SQIVND (reference sequence). The CDR3 extends over 14 amino acids. CDR3 residues: CATQTGGWNSPLHF. As DNA, the CDR3 is TGTGCCACCCAAACCGGGGGCTGGAATTCACCCCTCCACTTT.

This clonotype was seen at least ten times. The V and J genes are TRBV24-1 and TRBJ2-1; TRBD2 matches 7 bases. Trimming removed 0 bases from V and 8 bases from J; junction bases left unmatched: 12. This CDR3 contains 17 residues. The germline gives CDR1 KGHDR, CDR2 SFDVKD. The CDR3 protein is CATSDLRLAGAQDEQFF. In DNA, the CDR3 is TGTGCCACCAGTGATTTGCGGTTGGCGGGAGCCCAAGATGAGCAGTTCTTC.

The J gene is TRBJ2-1, the V gene TRBV7-2, with D perhaps matching TRBD1 (5 bases). Germline V gives CDR1 SGHTA, CDR2 FQGNSA. This CDR3 comprises 14 residues. Trimming left V 3 bases short and J 3 bases short, with 9 bases between. In nucleotides, the CDR3 is TGTGCCAGCAGCTTTCGGACAAGCTACAATGAGCAGTTCTTC. It specifies CASSFRTSYNEQFF.

This clonotype came up a few times. The chain uses TRBV6-4 and TRBJ2-6, with TRBD1 matching over 10 bases. The CDR3 is 19 residues long. V lost 0 bases, J lost 2 bases, and 7 bases stayed unmatched. Germline assignment: CDR1 MRHNA and CDR2 SNTAGT. Here the CDR3 reads CASSDSHWDRGPGANVLTF. The CDR3 DNA reads TGTGCCAGCAGTGACTCGCACTGGGACAGGGGACCTGGGGCCAACGTCCTGACTTTC.

The sample holds many counts of this clonotype. J is TRBJ2-3 and V is TRBV28, with D perhaps TRBD1 (6 bases). The V and J ends lost 7 bases and 0 bases respectively, with 14 bases between them. CDR1 and CDR2 from the germline V gene are MDHEN and SYDVKM. CDR3 size: 15 residues. The CDR3 DNA is TGTGCCAGCACCCTCGACAGGATTAGCACAGATACGCAGTATTTT. Protein: CASTLDRISTDTQYF. The complete variable domain, with remaining parts taken from reference TRBV28 and TRBJ2-3, reads DVKVTQSSRYLVKRTGEKVFLECVQDMDHENMFWYRQDPGLGLRLIYFSYDVKMKEKGDIPEGYSVSREKKERFSLILESASTNQTSMYLCASTLDRISTDTQYFGPGTRLTVL.

This clonotype has ten or more counts. This rearrangement joins TRBV5-6 to TRBJ1-5; the match to TRBD1 covers 7 bases. From germline, CDR1 is SGHDT and CDR2 YYEEEE. Trimming at V came to 4 bases and at J to 1 base, leaving 8 bases not matched to a gene. There are 16 residues in the CDR3. The DNA of the CDR3 is TGTGCCAGCAGCACACAGACAGGGAGCAGCAATCAGCCCCAGCATTTT. As protein: CASSTQTGSSNQPQHF.

This clonotype was seen only once. A read error may explain this, as a much larger clone is one base away. The CDR3 bases are TGTGCCAGCAGTTACGCGACAGCCGGGGAGCTGTCTTTT. Translating it yields CASSYATAGELSF. The chain carries TRBV6-9 and TRBJ2-2; tentatively, D is TRBD1 or TRBD2 (5 bases each). Looked up from germline, CDR1 is MNHGY and CDR2 is SVAAGI. This CDR3 comprises 13 residues.

This chain joins TRBV12-3 or TRBV12-4 and TRBJ2-3; D gene ambiguous. This CDR3 contains 13 residues. Trimming removed 5 bases at V and 2 bases at J, with 8 bases between. Written as DNA, the CDR3 is TGTGCCAGCAGTATCCGGGCCACAGATACGCAGTATTTT. Its protein is CASSIRATDTQYF.

This clonotype was found many times. This rearrangement joins TRBV7-2 to TRBJ2-3; D may be TRBD2 (5 bases). The ends were cut back, 1 base at V and 2 bases at J, with 10 bases in the middle. Germline-derived CDR1 and CDR2 are SGHTA and FQGNSA. The CDR3 extends over 15 amino acids. CDR3 sequence reads: CASSLERESTDTQYF. CDR3 coding DNA: TGTGCCAGCAGCTTAGAGAGGGAGTCCACAGATACGCAGTATTTT. Full variable domain (rest looked up from reference TRBV7-2 and TRBJ2-3): GAGVSQSPSNKVTEKGKDVELRCDPISGHTALYWYRQSLGQGLEFLIYFQGNSAPDKSGLPSDRFSAERTGGSVSTLTIQRTQQEDSAVYLCASSLERESTDTQYFGPGTRLTVL.

This clonotype was seen repeatedly, ten times or more. The gene calls are TRBV19 and TRBJ1-1, with TRBD1 as a possible D gene (5 bases). The CDR3 consists of 14 residues. Trimming shortened V by 6 bases and J by 3 bases, and 14 bases separated the two germline ends. Per germline, CDR1 LNHDA and CDR2 SQIVND (reference sequence). CDR3 sequence: CASRRAGLYTEAFF. The CDR3 DNA reads TGTGCCAGTAGGAGGGCAGGGTTGTACACTGAAGCTTTCTTT.

This clonotype was seen more than once but under ten times. V is TRBV20-1 and J is TRBJ1-5; D is possibly TRBD1 (6 bases). The CDR3 length is 13 residues. V was cut by 5 bases and J by 4 bases, with 12 bases left in between. Germline CDR1 is DFQATT and CDR2 is SNEGSKA (reference sequence). CDR3 bases: TGCAGTGCTGGCGGACAGCAAAATCAGCCCCAGCATTTT. Residues: CSAGGQQNQPQHF.

This clonotype was counted ten times or more. This rearrangement joins TRBV10-1 to TRBJ2-3; 8 bases align to TRBD2. Germline loops: CDR1 WNHNN, CDR2 SYGVQD (reference sequence). J gave up 4 bases and V 1 base, and 7 bases lay outside the gene matches. CDR3 length: 16 residues. The CDR3 sequence is CASSEWGAGAPDTQYF. The CDR3 DNA reads as TGCGCCAGCAGTGAGTGGGGAGCGGGAGCCCCAGATACGCAGTATTTT.

This clonotype was recorded at least ten times. The V call is TRBV28, the J call TRBJ2-4, with D unclear. This CDR3 comprises 14 residues. The germline CDR1 and CDR2 sequences are MDHEN and SYDVKM. V dropped 3 bases and J dropped 3 bases, with 9 bases sitting between them. The CDR3 coding sequence is TGTGCCAGCAGTTTTGTGGCCCGCAAAAACATTCAGTACTTC. This codes for CASSFVARKNIQYF. The full variable domain, completed using reference TRBV28 and TRBJ2-4, is DVKVTQSSRYLVKRTGEKVFLECVQDMDHENMFWYRQDPGLGLRLIYFSYDVKMKEKGDIPEGYSVSREKKERFSLILESASTNQTSMYLCASSFVARKNIQYFGAGTRLSVL.

The chain couples TRBV27 to TRBJ2-3, with a tentative D call TRBD1 (6 bases). V was clipped by 5 bases and J by 3 bases, with 15 bases between them. From germline, CDR1 is MNHEY and CDR2 SMNVEV (reference sequence). CDR3 length equals 15 residues. CDR3 in amino acids: CASSLRDTKTDTQYF. The DNA for the CDR3 is TGTGCCAGCAGTCTCCGGGACACTAAAACAGATACGCAGTATTTT.

This clonotype was detected a few times. V and J are TRBV15 and TRBJ1-1; 8 bases line up with TRBD1. Germline V gene sequence: CDR1 LNHNV, CDR2 YYDKDF (reference sequence). The length of the CDR3 is 14 residues. J gave up 7 bases and V 4 bases, and 8 bases lay outside the gene matches. CDR3 nucleotides: TGTGCCACCAGCATCGACAGGGGTTCAGGTGAAGCTTTCTTT. Translating it yields CATSIDRGSGEAFF.

The chain couples TRBV11-2 to TRBJ2-1, with D uncertain. The CDR3 consists of 18 residues. V dropped 5 bases and J dropped 2 bases, with 22 bases sitting between them. Germline CDR1 and CDR2: SGHAT and FQNNGV. This chain's CDR3 is CASSGEGGNTVTYNEQFF. CDR3 nucleotide sequence: TGTGCCAGCAGCGGTGAAGGTGGGAACACTGTTACCTACAATGAGCAGTTCTTC.

At least ten counts were recorded for this clonotype. V usage is TRBV4-1 and J usage is TRBJ1-6; D not certain. Deletions cut 0 bases from V and 5 bases from J, with 17 bases between. Per germline, CDR1 MGHRA and CDR2 YSYEKL. The CDR3 covers 18 residues. DNA of the CDR3: TGCGCCAGCAGCCAAGAAGGTCGGGGAACGGGCCATAATTCACCCCTCCACTTT. This sequence encodes CASSQEGRGTGHNSPLHF.

This sequence joins TRBV10-3 and TRBJ2-1; TRBD2 aligns across 9 bases. Trimming took 11 bases from V and 9 from J; bases not matched to a gene: 14. This CDR3 has 14 amino acids. In germline, CDR1 is ENHRY, CDR2 SYGVKD. CDR3 loop: CASSDSGSGSEQFF. The CDR3 region has the DNA TGTGCCTCTTCAGATAGCGGGAGTGGGAGTGAGCAGTTCTTC.

This clonotype was recorded at least ten times. The chain links TRBV2 to TRBJ1-3, with TRBD1 matching over 8 bases. The V segment lost 6 bases and the J segment 1 base; nucleotides outside the gene matches: 5. The CDR3 extends over 15 amino acids. From germline, CDR1 is SNHLY and CDR2 FYNNEI. CDR3 sequence: CASRTGGTSGNTIYF. CDR3 DNA sequence: TGTGCCAGCAGAACAGGGGGAACTTCTGGAAACACCATATATTTT. The full variable domain, rest sourced from reference TRBV2 and TRBJ1-3, is EPEVTQTPSHQVTQMGQEVILRCVPISNHLYFYWYRQILGQKVEFLVSFYNNEISEKSEIFDDQFSVERPDGSNFTLKIRSTKLEDSAMYFCASRTGGTSGNTIYFGEGSWLTVV.